A single sample is the source of the 23 T cell receptor beta chains below, sequenced in a study of T cell responses to AZD1222 COVID-19 vaccine. Measured with immunoSEQ multiplex PCR; TCRdb has only the in-frame clones, and not every one. The table shows fewer than 130,000 clones, with roughly 93% occurring only once. The input for sequencing was peripheral blood, taken 28 days after the second AZD1222 dose. The receptors stem from an adult who received the AZD1222 COVID-19 vaccine.

The chain employs TRBV5-1 and TRBJ1-2; D gene uncertain. V was trimmed by 0 bases and J by 8 bases, leaving 11 bases between them. CDR1 is SGHRS and CDR2 is YFSETQ in the germline V gene. The CDR3 covers 13 residues. Here the CDR3 reads CASSLALAGGYTF. The CDR3 DNA reads as TGCGCCAGCAGCTTGGCCCTGGCTGGGGGCTACACCTTC.

This clone was picked up one time. The chain joins TRBV3-1 (or the pseudogene TRBV3-2) to TRBJ2-7; tentative D call: TRBD1 (5 bases). This CDR3 comprises 16 residues. Germline CDR1 and CDR2: LGHDT and YNNKEL (reference sequence). The ends were cut back, 5 bases at V and 0 bases at J, with 17 bases in the middle. The CDR3 sequence: CASSKVTGSLSYEQYF. CDR3 sequence (DNA): TGTGCCAGCAGCAAAGTCACAGGATCCCTCTCCTACGAGCAGTACTTC.

The chain carries TRBV5-1 and TRBJ2-7, with 7 bases that match TRBD1. V gave up 4 bases and J gave up 3 bases; unmatched junction bases: 7. This CDR3 has 14 residues. CDR1 SGHRS and CDR2 YFSETQ come from the germline V gene. The DNA for the CDR3 is TGCGCCAGCAGCCATGGGACAGATAACTACGAGCAGTACTTC. It translates to CASSHGTDNYEQYF.

The chain links TRBV5-1 to TRBJ2-2, with TRBD2 matching 8 bases. This CDR3 has 16 residues. Germline V gives CDR1 SGHRS, CDR2 YFSETQ. V lost 3 bases, J lost 1 base, and 5 bases stayed unmatched. The DNA for the CDR3 is TGCGCCAGCAGCTGGGGTACTAGCGGGAACACCGGGGAGCTGTTTTTT. Translation gives CASSWGTSGNTGELFF.

The chain is built from TRBV5-1 and TRBJ2-1; unclear D gene. This CDR3 region has 13 residues. Germline V gives CDR1 SGHRS, CDR2 YFSETQ. V was shortened by 1 base and J by 10 bases, with 12 bases between the two germline ends. CDR3 protein: CASSLTAPVEQFF. The CDR3 DNA reads TGCGCCAGCAGCTTGACGGCCCCCGTGGAGCAGTTCTTC.

The V and J genes are TRBV28 and TRBJ1-4, with a possible D match to TRBD1 (6 bases). V dropped 3 bases and J dropped 0 bases, with 11 bases sitting between them. The CDR3 covers 16 residues. Germline V lookup: CDR1 MDHEN, CDR2 SYDVKM. The CDR3 loop is CASSFLTGPTNEKLFF. DNA for the CDR3: TGTGCCAGCAGTTTTCTGACAGGACCAACTAATGAAAAACTGTTTTTT.

V usage is TRBV4-1 and J usage is TRBJ2-5; the match to TRBD1 covers 11 bases. The ends lost 1 base at V and 2 bases at J; junction bases unmatched: 6. Germline V gene sequence: CDR1 MGHRA, CDR2 YSYEKL. The CDR3 runs to 17 residues. The CDR3 spells CASSQGVGDRGQETQYF. For the CDR3, the DNA is TGCGCCAGCAGCCAAGGTGTCGGGGACAGGGGGCAAGAGACCCAGTACTTC.

V gene TRBV6-1 combines with J gene TRBJ1-1; unclear D gene. This CDR3 has 12 residues. From germline, CDR1 is MNHNS and CDR2 SASEGT. Between the trimmed V and J ends, which lost 0 bases and 10 bases, there was a span of 9 bases. The CDR3 here is CASSEARYGAFF. For the CDR3, the DNA is TGTGCCAGCAGTGAAGCCCGGTACGGAGCTTTCTTT.

The chain is built from TRBV7-9 and TRBJ1-1; D unresolved. Trimming took off 7 bases at V and 2 bases at J, with 17 bases between the two ends. The V gene's germline CDR1 is SEHNR and CDR2 FQNEAQ (reference sequence). The CDR3 spans 15 residues. For the CDR3, the DNA is TGTGCCAGCACCCGGATACACGGCCTCAACACTGAAGCTTTCTTT. Protein: CASTRIHGLNTEAFF. The full variable domain, its missing parts supplied by reference TRBV7-9 and TRBJ1-1, is DTGVSQNPRHKITKRGQNVTFRCDPISEHNRLYWYRQTLGQGPEFLTYFQNEAQLEKSRLLSDRFSAERPKGSFSTLEIQRTEQGDSAMYLCASTRIHGLNTEAFFGQGTRLTVV.

This chain joins TRBV18 and TRBJ1-3, with TRBD1 matching 9 bases. CDR3 length: 16 amino acids. V lost 2 bases to trimming and J lost 4 bases; unmatched junction nucleotides: 6. Germline V gene data show CDR1 as KGHSH and CDR2 as LQKENI. This chain's CDR3 is CASSPRDRASGNTIYF. As DNA, the CDR3 is TGTGCCAGCTCACCAAGGGACAGGGCTTCGGGAAACACCATATATTTT.

This chain links TRBV19 with TRBJ2-7; tentatively, D is TRBD1 or TRBD2 (6 bases each). Between the trimmed V and J ends, which lost 5 bases and 0 bases, there was a span of 14 bases. The CDR3 has 15 residues. The germline CDR1 and CDR2 sequences are LNHDA and SQIVND (reference sequence). CDR3 DNA sequence: TGTGCCAGTAGTGTATATGGAGGGGGCTCCTACGAGCAGTACTTC. Its protein is CASSVYGGGSYEQYF.

This chain links TRBV6-1 with TRBJ1-3; D remains unclear. Trimming left V 1 base short and J 0 bases short, with 10 bases between. There are 16 residues in the CDR3. The germline gives CDR1 MNHNS, CDR2 SASEGT. The CDR3: CASSEGGSGSGNTIYF. CDR3 coding DNA: TGTGCCAGCAGTGAAGGCGGATCAGGCTCTGGAAACACCATATATTTT.

This clone was counted a single time. The CDR3 protein is CATKRSSGNTIYF. In DNA form, the CDR3 reads TGTGCCACCAAAAGAAGCTCTGGAAACACCATATATTTT. The V and J genes are TRBV19 and TRBJ1-3; D is unresolved. From germline, CDR1 is LNHDA and CDR2 SQIVND (reference sequence). The CDR3 length is 13 residues. Trimming removed 10 bases at V and 0 bases at J, with 10 bases between.

This chain uses TRBV3-1 (or the pseudogene TRBV3-2) with TRBJ2-2; 10 bases are shared with TRBD2. The CDR3 is 17 residues long. J gave up 6 bases and V 2 bases, and 9 bases lay outside the gene matches. Per the germline V gene, CDR1 is LGHDT and CDR2 is YNNKEL (reference sequence). CDR3 in amino acids: CASSQNELAGVAGELFF. The CDR3 coding sequence is TGTGCCAGCAGCCAAAATGAGCTAGCGGGAGTGGCCGGGGAGCTGTTTTTT.

J is TRBJ1-4 and V is TRBV10-3; D uncertain. Germline loops: CDR1 ENHRY, CDR2 SYGVKD. The CDR3 consists of 15 residues. The V gene lost 8 bases and the J gene lost 3 bases, with 16 bases spanning the gap. CDR3 amino acids: CAIQGEKGSNEKLFF. CDR3 sequence (DNA): TGTGCCATCCAAGGAGAAAAAGGATCTAATGAAAAACTGTTTTTT.

This chain uses TRBV11-2 with TRBJ1-2; 8 nucleotides line up with TRBD1. Germline-derived CDR1 and CDR2 are SGHAT and FQNNGV. This CDR3 region has 14 residues. With V trimmed by 1 base and J by 6 bases, 4 bases remained unmatched. In DNA form, the CDR3 reads TGTGCCAGCAGCTTAGTAATGACAGGGGATGGCTACACCTTC. It codes for CASSLVMTGDGYTF.

The V gene is TRBV19, the J gene TRBJ1-4; possibly TRBD1 for D (5 bases). V was pared by 1 base and J by 4 bases, with 7 bases between. CDR1 is LNHDA, CDR2 SQIVND, per germline (reference sequence). This CDR3 is built from 14 residues. For the CDR3, the DNA is TGTGCCAGTAGTATAGCGGGGGGTAATGAAAAACTGTTTTTT. This gives the protein CASSIAGGNEKLFF.

The J gene is TRBJ2-1, the V gene TRBV5-6; TRBD2 agrees at 9 bases. This CDR3 is 17 amino acids long. V was clipped by 3 bases and J by 3 bases; unmatched bases: 10. Germline V CDR1 and CDR2: SGHDT, YYEEEE. The DNA for the CDR3 is TGTGCCAGCAGCTGGACCGGGACTAGCTTTCTCTACAATGAGCAGTTCTTC. Protein: CASSWTGTSFLYNEQFF.

V usage is TRBV5-4 and J usage is TRBJ2-5; D is unclear. Trimming removed 0 bases at V and 0 bases at J, with 12 bases between. The germline V gene encodes CDR1 SGHNT and CDR2 YYREEE (reference sequence). The CDR3 is 16 residues long. CDR3 sequence reads: CASSLDIPSDQETQYF. Here the CDR3 DNA reads TGTGCCAGCAGCTTGGACATTCCTAGTGACCAAGAGACCCAGTACTTC.

The V gene is TRBV15, the J gene TRBJ1-5; TRBD1 is a possible D gene (5 bases). Trimming removed 2 bases at V and 6 bases at J, with 8 bases between. This CDR3 region has 13 residues. Germline lookup yields CDR1 LNHNV and CDR2 YYDKDF (reference sequence). Here the CDR3 reads CATSRLGGQPQHF. In DNA form, the CDR3 reads TGTGCCACCAGCAGACTGGGGGGTCAGCCCCAGCATTTT. Looking up the rest from reference TRBV15 and TRBJ1-5 gives the full variable domain: DAMVIQNPRYQVTQFGKPVTLSCSQTLNHNVMYWYQQKSSQAPKLLFHYYDKDFNNEADTPDNFQSRRPNTSFCFLDIRSPGLGDTAMYLCATSRLGGQPQHFGDGTRLSIL.

The genes are TRBV5-1 and TRBJ1-6; possible D gene TRBD1, 5 bases. The V end lost 3 bases, the J end lost 8 bases, and 18 bases lay between the germline ends. The germline V gene encodes CDR1 SGHRS and CDR2 YFSETQ. The CDR3 is made up of 16 amino acids. The CDR3 DNA reads as TGCGCCAGCAGCTCACTCGGGGGTACGTCGGATTCACCCCTCCACTTT. Translating it yields CASSSLGGTSDSPLHF.

J is TRBJ2-3 and V is TRBV11-3; maybe TRBD1 (5 bases). CDR3 length equals 14 residues. Germline lookup yields CDR1 SGHNT and CDR2 YENEEA. V was shortened by 3 bases and J by 5 bases, with 12 bases between the two germline ends. The CDR3 bases are TGTGCCAGCAGCTTGGCCCAGGGCCTAGATACGCAGTATTTT. Amino acids: CASSLAQGLDTQYF.

This clone was counted a single time. The chain employs TRBV7-9 and TRBJ2-5; perhaps TRBD1 as D (7 bases). The V end was cut by 5 bases, the J end by 4 bases, with 11 bases between. The V gene's germline CDR1 is SEHNR and CDR2 FQNEAQ (reference sequence). The CDR3 loop spans 13 amino acids. The CDR3 DNA reads TGTGCCAGCAGCACCAGGGGGGCAGAGACCCAGTACTTC. It translates to CASSTRGAETQYF.